The source of this T cell receptor (beta chain) is a study of blood T cells in healthy people across ages. In the study overall: Template switching recovered approximately one barcoded beta molecule for every two T cells.

The study's findings and limits: Aged donors had fewer naive CD4+ cells and lower diversity than long-lived donors. No conclusive comparison of naive versus antigen-experienced cells was possible with unsorted PBMCs.

This clonotype has a handful of counts. Its matching antigen is unknown. The CDR3 loop spans 13 amino acids. Looked up from germline, CDR1 is MNHEY and CDR2 is SVGEGT. Trimming shortened V by 5 bases and J by 2 bases, and 10 bases separated the two germline ends. For the second PCR, which ran for about 7 to 11 cycles, a sample-barcoded 5' primer and a J-beta primer mix were used. The template-switch adaptor was a 5' adaptor with 12 random nucleotides. It tagged each cDNA molecule. One entry per CDR3 protein results from TCRdb running MiXCR on the 5' RACE reads. The table shows 850,000 to 1,000,000 distinct CDR3 sequences, with about 48% occurring only once.

The rearrangement uses TRBV6-2 or TRBV6-3 and TRBJ2-7; no firm D call. The TCR sequence derives from a man aged 25 to 40 in good health. The sequenced material came from blood. The CDR3 bases are TGTGCCAGCAGTGACGGACGGGCCTACGAGCAGTACTTC. Protein product: CASSDGRAYEQYF.